The 27 T cell receptor beta chains given below trace back to one sample, sequenced in a study of molecular identifiers for immune sequencing clone quantification. TCRdb reprocessed the PCR reads with MiXCR, giving one entry per CDR3 protein. The data show about 640,000 distinct CDR3 sequences, just under 20% seen once. Sequenced: naive CD8+ T cells from blood, with Jurkat cell RNA spiked in. Subset in this sample: FACS-sorted CD8+CD4-CCR7+CD45RA+ naive T cells. The receptor set was obtained from a human donor in good health. Some libraries in this study had Jurkat cell RNA spiked in.

This clonotype came up once. A read error may explain this, as a much larger clone is one base away. This rearrangement joins TRBV7-9 to TRBJ2-2; 9 bases match TRBD1. Germline CDR1 and CDR2: SEHNR and FQNEAQ (reference sequence). This CDR3 region has 17 residues. The DNA for the CDR3 is TGTGCCGGCAGCTTTTCCCCGGGACAGGGTTTGTACGGGGAGCTGTTTTTT. Translating it yields CAGSFSPGQGLYGELFF.

In this sample, this clonotype turned up a few times. V is TRBV7-9 and J is TRBJ2-2, with 10 bases matching TRBD2. Losses at the gene ends were 8 bases for V and 11 bases for J; bases not matched to a gene: 8. Germline CDR1 reads SEHNR; CDR2 reads FQNEAQ (reference sequence). The CDR3 is made up of 13 amino acids. The CDR3 bases are TGTGCCAGCGGCATTAGCGGGGGGCCCGAGCTGTTTTTT. It specifies CASGISGGPELFF.

This clonotype has at least ten counts. The rearrangement uses TRBV9 and TRBJ1-1; no definite D call. Per the germline V gene, CDR1 is SGDLS and CDR2 is YYNGEE. V was cut by 4 bases and J by 4 bases, with 11 bases left in between. The CDR3 runs to 13 residues. This chain's CDR3 is CASSPRTGTEAFF. The CDR3 region has the DNA TGTGCCAGCAGCCCCCGGACGGGCACTGAAGCTTTCTTT.

This clonotype has a count of ten or more. The chain links TRBV28 to TRBJ2-3, with TRBD2 identical over 9 bases. The CDR3 length is 14 residues. The V and J ends lost 9 bases and 6 bases, in that order; junction bases with no gene match: 10. Germline values: CDR1 MDHEN, CDR2 SYDVKM. CDR3 nucleotides: TGTGCCAGTGGACTAGCGCAAGTGTGGGATACGCAGTATTTT. Protein: CASGLAQVWDTQYF.

The sample holds many counts of this clonotype. V usage is TRBV29-1 and J usage is TRBJ2-5; 10 positions agree with TRBD2. CDR3 length: 14 residues. Germline V lookup: CDR1 SQVTM, CDR2 ANQGSEA. Germline trimming cut 3 bases from V and 5 bases from J; bases unmatched to any gene: 6. The CDR3 sequence is CSVDPSGGGETQYF. The DNA of the CDR3 is TGCAGCGTTGACCCGAGCGGGGGGGGCGAGACCCAGTACTTC. Full variable domain (outside the CDR3, taken from reference TRBV29-1 and TRBJ2-5): SAVISQKPSRDICQRGTSLTIQCQVDSQVTMMFWYRQQPGQSLTLIATANQGSEATYESGFVIDKFPISRPNLTFSTLTVSNMSPEDSSIYLCSVDPSGGGETQYFGPGTRLLVL.

This clonotype turned up a few times. The V call is TRBV27, the J call TRBJ2-1; no clear D gene. There are 15 residues in the CDR3. The V and J ends lost 2 bases and 0 bases respectively, with 8 bases between them. Germline loops: CDR1 MNHEY, CDR2 SMNVEV (reference sequence). The CDR3 is CASSLILASYNEQFF. The CDR3 coding sequence is TGTGCCAGCAGTTTAATTTTGGCCTCCTACAATGAGCAGTTCTTC.

In its sample, this clonotype was seen many times. J is TRBJ1-1 and V is TRBV4-1; D is ambiguous. V was shortened by 1 base and J by 4 bases, with 13 bases between the two germline ends. This CDR3 has 15 amino acids. CDR1 is MGHRA and CDR2 is YSYEKL in the germline V gene. As DNA, the CDR3 is TGCGCCAGCAGCCAAGGAGCCCTATCGGGCACTGAAGCTTTCTTT. Its translation: CASSQGALSGTEAFF.

This clonotype was seen at least ten times. The chain uses TRBV9 and TRBJ2-7, with 7 nucleotides matching TRBD2. The junction had 13 bases not matched to a gene; V was cut back by 0 bases and J by 4 bases. The germline CDR1 and CDR2 sequences are SGDLS and YYNGEE. This CDR3 contains 17 residues. CDR3 bases: TGTGCCAGCAGCGTAGATGCGGGAGAGGGACGTGGGTACGAGCAGTACTTC. This translates into CASSVDAGEGRGYEQYF. Full variable domain (outside the CDR3, taken from reference TRBV9 and TRBJ2-7): DSGVTQTPKHLITATGQRVTLRCSPRSGDLSVYWYQQSLDQGLQFLIQYYNGEERAKGNILERFSAQQFPDLHSELNLSSLELGDSALYFCASSVDAGEGRGYEQYFGPGTRLTVT.

The sample holds many counts of this clonotype. V gene TRBV28 combines with J gene TRBJ2-1; TRBD1 agrees at 7 bases. The CDR3 is 15 residues long. The trim removed 1 base at V and 8 bases at J, leaving 8 bases unmatched. Germline loops: CDR1 MDHEN, CDR2 SYDVKM. CDR3 nucleotides: TGTGCCAGCAGTTTATTCCAGGGGGTTGGGGATGAGCAGTTCTTC. Amino acid sequence: CASSLFQGVGDEQFF.

This clonotype was seen only a few times. The chain carries TRBV28 and TRBJ2-1; 16 bases line up with TRBD2. Germline CDR1 and CDR2: MDHEN and SYDVKM. V was pared by 6 bases and J by 12 bases, with 8 bases of the junction left unmatched. CDR3 size: 15 residues. As DNA, the CDR3 is TGTGCCAGCAGATCGGACGGGACTAGCGGGAGGGTGCAGTTCTTC. It yields the protein CASRSDGTSGRVQFF.

This clonotype was recorded at least ten times. The chain is built from TRBV7-6 and TRBJ2-7; D gene uncertain. From germline, CDR1 is SGHVS and CDR2 FNYEAQ. V gave up 4 bases and J gave up 5 bases, with 12 bases separating them. The CDR3 extends over 13 amino acids. Written as DNA, the CDR3 is TGTGCCAGCAGCTCCCTAGGTCCCCACGAGCAGTACTTC. Residues: CASSSLGPHEQYF.

This clonotype was recorded at least ten times. This chain links TRBV7-9 with TRBJ2-3; 13 bases match TRBD2. The V gene end was trimmed by 5 bases and the J gene end by 5 bases; junction bases not matched to a gene: 7. This CDR3 has 16 amino acids. CDR1 and CDR2 from the germline V gene are SEHNR and FQNEAQ (reference sequence). CDR3 nucleotide sequence: TGTGCCAGCAGCCAGACTAGCGGGAGGAGTAGAGATACGCAGTATTTT. Encoded protein: CASSQTSGRSRDTQYF.

For this clonotype: This could be a read error, since a much larger clone is one nucleotide away. The chain recombines TRBV4-3 with TRBJ2-7; D remains unclear. The CDR3 length is 13 residues. Germline CDR1 LGHNA, CDR2 YSLEER. CDR3 sequence: CTSSHPGSHEQYF. The CDR3 DNA reads as TGCACCAGCAGCCACCCAGGTTCCCACGAGCAGTACTTC.

The sample holds a few counts of this clonotype. The rearrangement joins TRBV7-6 to TRBJ2-7, with D perhaps matching TRBD1 (6 bases). The CDR3 length is 15 residues. CDR1 and CDR2 from the germline V gene are SGHVS and FNYEAQ. Trimming shortened V by 5 bases and J by 2 bases, and 16 bases separated the two germline ends. The CDR3 region is CASSPIRDTAYEQYF. DNA of the CDR3: TGTGCCAGCAGCCCCATCCGGGACACAGCCTACGAGCAGTACTTC.

This clonotype was counted ten times or more. This chain links TRBV7-9 with TRBJ2-5, with 7 bases matching TRBD2. V shed 5 bases, J shed 2 bases, and the junction held 8 bases outside the gene matches. Germline V gene lookup returns CDR1 SEHNR and CDR2 FQNEAQ (reference sequence). The CDR3 covers 15 residues. CDR3 sequence: CASSPRDYNQETQYF. CDR3 DNA sequence: TGTGCCAGCAGCCCCCGGGACTACAATCAAGAGACCCAGTACTTC.

As to this clonotype: This may stem from a read error, because a much larger clone lies one nucleotide away. V is TRBV4-1 and J is TRBJ2-1; a possible D gene is TRBD1 (5 bases). The V gene's germline CDR1 is MGHRA and CDR2 YSYEKL. The CDR3 is 12 amino acids. CDR3 region: CASSPLRGEQLF. CDR3 coding DNA: TGCGCCAGCAGCCCCCTTAGGGGTGAGCAGTTATTC.

This clonotype was observed a handful of times. The chain combines TRBV4-3 with TRBJ2-2; 9 bases are a match to TRBD2. The CDR3 runs to 15 residues. The germline CDR1 and CDR2 sequences are LGHNA and YSLEER. V was clipped by 1 base and J by 3 bases; unmatched bases: 0. The CDR3 coding sequence is TGCGCCAGCAGCCAAGGACTAGCGGACACCGGGGAGCTGTTTTTT. Protein sequence: CASSQGLADTGELFF.

In this sample, this clonotype turned up many times. The DNA for the CDR3 is TGTGCCAGCAGTGAAGCGCTTGGAATGGTAAAGACCCAGTACTTC. Protein product: CASSEALGMVKTQYF. The rearrangement uses TRBV2 and TRBJ2-5, with D uncertain. CDR3 size: 15 residues. In germline, CDR1 is SNHLY, CDR2 FYNNEI. Deletions cut 0 bases from V and 6 bases from J, with 14 bases between.

This clonotype was recorded at least ten times. The chain combines TRBV3-1 with TRBJ2-7, with no clear D. The V gene's germline CDR1 is LGHDT and CDR2 YNNKEL (reference sequence). The CDR3 runs 14 residues. V was pared by 1 base and J by 2 bases, with 9 bases between. The CDR3, as DNA: TGTGCCAGCAGCCAAGGGAGCACCACCTACGAGCAGTACTTC. Protein product: CASSQGSTTYEQYF.

V and J are TRBV28 and TRBJ2-3; the D gene is possibly TRBD1 (5 bases). This CDR3 has 16 residues. Germline loops: CDR1 MDHEN, CDR2 SYDVKM. V lost 5 bases and J lost 9, with 24 bases in between. The DNA of the CDR3 is TGTGCCAGCAGTCCCCCGTTGGGCAGTAGCACAGGCACGCAGTATTTT. Protein sequence: CASSPPLGSSTGTQYF.

This clonotype has ten or more counts. V is TRBV7-9 and J is TRBJ1-1; D gene uncertain. The CDR3 sequence is 14 residues long. Deletions cut 2 bases from V and 1 base from J, with 8 bases between. Looked up from germline, CDR1 is SEHNR and CDR2 is FQNEAQ (reference sequence). The CDR3 is CASSLPPTNTEAFF. The DNA of the CDR3 is TGTGCCAGCAGCTTACCTCCAACGAACACTGAAGCTTTCTTT.

About this clonotype: This could be a read error, since a much larger clone is one nucleotide away. The chain joins TRBV12-5 to TRBJ2-4; possible D gene TRBD1, 6 bases. The CDR3 sequence is 21 residues long. V lost 0 bases and J lost 0, with 24 bases in between. Germline values: CDR1 LGHNT, CDR2 FRNRAP. CDR3 sequence (DNA): TGTGCTAGTGGTTTGGTACTTGGACAGAGCTACTTCCCTCTAGCCAAAAACATTCAGTACTTC. Its translation: CASGLVLGQSYFPLAKNIQYF. The variable domain in full, completed from reference TRBV12-5 and TRBJ2-4, reads DARVTQTPRHKVTEMGQEVTMRCQPILGHNTVFWYRQTMMQGLELLAYFRNRAPLDDSGMPKDRFSAEMPDATLATLKIQPSEPRDSAVYFCASGLVLGQSYFPLAKNIQYFGAGTRLSVL.

This clonotype was seen many times. V gene TRBV28 combines with J gene TRBJ1-2; unclear D gene. From germline, CDR1 is MDHEN and CDR2 SYDVKM. This CDR3 comprises 14 residues. The ends were cut back, 4 bases at V and 5 bases at J, with 14 bases in the middle. The chain's CDR3 is CASSYSGSSYGYTF. Here the CDR3 DNA reads TGTGCCAGCAGTTACTCCGGGTCCTCATATGGCTACACCTTC.

This clonotype was found a few times. This chain links TRBV27 with TRBJ1-2, with D uncertain. The CDR3 loop spans 15 amino acids. The V gene lost 2 bases and the J gene lost 4 bases, with 14 bases spanning the gap. The V gene's germline CDR1 is MNHEY and CDR2 SMNVEV (reference sequence). The CDR3 DNA is TGTGCCAGCAGTTTAGTGTCGGGATCGCCCTATGGCTACACCTTC. Its translation is CASSLVSGSPYGYTF.

This clonotype was picked up a small number of times. V and J are TRBV19 and TRBJ2-5; possibly TRBD1 or TRBD2 for D (5 bases each). The germline gives CDR1 LNHDA, CDR2 SQIVND (reference sequence). CDR3 length: 13 residues. V was shortened by 7 bases and J by 5 bases, with 14 bases between the two germline ends. The CDR3 sequence: CASTGGFGETQYF. Here the CDR3 DNA reads TGTGCCAGTACTGGGGGTTTCGGGGAGACCCAGTACTTC.

This clonotype was seen ten or more times. This sequence joins TRBV6-1 and TRBJ1-2, with 10 nucleotides matching TRBD1. From germline, CDR1 is MNHNS and CDR2 SASEGT. The CDR3 is 13 amino acids. V shed 6 bases and J 8 bases; nucleotides not matched to a gene: 6. The CDR3 region has the DNA TGTGCCAGCAGAGGACAGGGGGACTGGGGCTACACCTTC. Its protein product is CASRGQGDWGYTF.

On this clonotype itself: This may come from a read error, since a much larger clone is one base off. The CDR3 DNA reads TGCGCCAGCAGCCGAGATGGCGGCAGGGTCCAAGAGACCCAGTACTTC. It is translated as CASSRDGGRVQETQYF. V is TRBV4-3 and J is TRBJ2-5; tentatively, D is TRBD1 (5 bases). This CDR3 contains 16 residues. The germline V and J ends were trimmed by 4 bases and 1 base, with 16 bases remaining between them. CDR1 and CDR2 from the germline V gene are LGHNA and YSLEER.